This T cell receptor beta chain was profiled in a study of T-cell memory formation after mild COVID-19. Study-wide results and caveats: Contracting clones from day 15 to 85 showed balanced CD4/CD8; later expanders favored CD4+. Most CD4+ clones that shrank were in CM and EM, while CD8+ ones turned up in EMRA.

CDR3 size: 16 residues. CDR1 SGHTA and CDR2 FQGNSA come from the germline V gene. The V end lost 5 bases, the J end lost 5 bases, and 21 bases lay between the germline ends. Constant-segment primers were used for 5'RACE, and the resulting TCR alpha and TCR beta cDNA libraries carried sample barcodes and UMIs. One entry per CDR3 protein results from TCRdb running MiXCR on the 5' RACE reads. Of roughly 310,000 distinct CDR3 sequences listed, around a sixth are singletons. With respect to this clonotype: Its target is not known.

The chain couples TRBV7-2 to TRBJ1-2; D possibly corresponds to TRBD1 (5 bases). The origin of this receptor is a man younger than 30 who had mild COVID-19 (a few samples of this study predate the infection). Cell type and time point are not known. Sequenced: PBMCs or a T cell subset sorted from them (not recorded which). The CDR3 region is CASSRTFSETVYGYTF. The CDR3 region has the DNA TGTGCCAGCAGCCGCACATTCTCGGAGACAGTTTATGGCTACACCTTC.